The present TCR beta chain was sequenced within a study of PD-1 blockade in mismatch repair-deficient tumors (dated by TCRdb to about 2017). In terms of the full investigation: The trial enrolled 65 to 100 consecutive patients with some twelve mismatch repair-deficient cancer types between late 2013 and late 2016, all previously treated and progressing. Tumor-associated T cell clones in the peripheral blood of patients responding to PD-1 blockade were tracked using deep sequencing of TCR CDR3 regions.

This clone was seen only a few times. Its cognate antigen has yet to be identified. Base qualities are not provided; no much larger clone lies one nucleotide away. Based on the germline V gene (reference sequence), the CDR1 and CDR2 sequences are SEHNR and FQNEAQ. Reading from cysteine to phenylalanine, the CDR3 counts 12 amino acids. Only CDR3 DNA is held: 36 bases, read in frame from base 1. V gives up 1 base and J gives up 7 bases, and the segment between their germline ends measures 6 bases. The research as a whole found: Clones residing in the tumor, which were often undetectable in blood before treatment, expanded quickly after pembrolizumab and then contracted, generally before radiologic responses.

Library method: the immunoSEQ multiplex PCR assay. The clones in this table, taken by TCRdb from immuneACCESS, are in-frame only. Not every clone is retained; where verified, under half of the shortfall comes from an unresolved V gene, and the cause of the rest is unknown. The sample includes around 30,000 clones, with approximately 84% observed a single time. Around 3.4% of the sample lies in the top ten. Mismatch repair deficiency was established in every enrolled patient by polymerase chain reaction or immunohistochemistry. TCR sequencing was carried out for a few patients who responded to pembrolizumab therapy. The phase II trial prospectively evaluated PD-1 blockade with pembrolizumab in advanced mismatch repair-deficient cancers, independent of tissue of origin. Peripheral blood T cell samples were gathered serially, both before PD-1 blockade started and at multiple time points afterward. The timing of each blood sample was reported as weeks after the first dose of pembrolizumab.

This TCR was sampled from an adult with mismatch repair-deficient cancer. The chain joins TRBV7-9 to TRBJ2-3; a confident D gene designation cannot be given. The sample was PBMCs, taken less than 7 weeks after starting pembrolizumab. The CDR3 region has the sequence CASSLGQNTQYF. The nucleotide sequence is given as TGTGCCAGCAGCTTAGGTCAGAATACGCAGTATTTT.